A selection of T cell receptor beta chains follows, all from one sample in a study of blood T cell repertoires in COVID-19. Profiling relied on immunoSEQ multiplex PCR, and the TCRdb table lists in-frame clones only, not all of them. Of about 500,000 clones listed, 87% are singletons. Sequenced sample: PBMCs or T cells enriched from blood (not recorded which). The receptors were sampled from a woman aged 18-29 years who had recovered from COVID-19. The CDR3 runs from the conserved cysteine through the conserved F or W. D genes are given only for firm matches. Not every row has a clone size; where given, it reads once, few, many or a size class.

>TRBV6-5|-|TRBJ2-7|TRBD1
CASSFGQGSYEQYF
TGTGCCAGCAGTTTTGGACAGGGATCCTACGAGCAGTACTTC
>TRBV7-9|once|TRBJ2-3|TRBD2
CASSLGRGGPDTQYF
TGTGCCAGCAGCTTAGGACGGGGGGGCCCAGATACGCAGTATTTT
>TRBV5-4|many|TRBJ1-1|-
CASSSDTYTEAFF
TGTGCCAGCAGCTCGGACACCTACACTGAAGCTTTCTTT
>TRBV12-3/TRBV12-4|-|TRBJ1-1|TRBD1
CASNRQGTEAFF
TGTGCCAGCAATCGACAGGGGACTGAAGCTTTCTTT
>TRBV19|-|TRBJ2-6|-
CASMRRWGGPAGANVLTF
TGTGCCAGTATGCGTCGGTGGGGGGGGCCCGCTGGGGCCAACGTCCTGACTTTC
>TRBV5-1|once|TRBJ1-1|TRBD1
CASSSDRVGREAFF
TGCGCCAGCAGCTCGGACAGGGTAGGGCGTGAAGCTTTCTTT
>TRBV10-3|-|TRBJ2-3|TRBD2
CAISEAGGHKWLTDTQYF
TGTGCCATCAGTGAGGCGGGGGGGCATAAGTGGTTGACAGATACGCAGTATTTT
>TRBV25-1|-|TRBJ2-1|TRBD2
CASSDGWRGGRDEQFF
TGTGCCAGCAGTGATGGTTGGCGGGGGGGCCGAGATGAGCAGTTCTTC
>TRBV12-3/TRBV12-4|-|TRBJ2-7|TRBD2
CASSRLAGEQYF
TGTGCCAGCAGCCGACTAGCGGGCGAGCAGTACTTC
>TRBV2|-|TRBJ2-5|-
CASSEAQLPAYIETQYF
TGTGCCAGCAGTGAAGCGCAGCTCCCAGCGTATATAGAGACCCAGTACTTC
>TRBV30|-|TRBJ2-5|TRBD1
CAWSLRTGETQYF
TGTGCCTGGAGCCTTAGGACAGGGGAGACCCAGTACTTC
>TRBV7-2|-|TRBJ2-5|-
CASSLGGLQVQETQYF
TGTGCCAGCAGCTTAGGAGGACTCCAGGTTCAAGAGACCCAGTACTTC
>TRBV10-1|once|TRBJ2-3|TRBD1
CASSESTGTGGDTQYF
TGCGCCAGCAGTGAGTCGACCGGGACAGGGGGAGATACGCAGTATTTT
>TRBV10-3|-|TRBJ2-2|-
CAIRSTTGELFF
TGTGCCATCAGGAGTACCACCGGGGAGCTGTTTTTT
>TRBV3-1/TRBV3-2|-|TRBJ2-7|-
CASSQGQISYEQYF
TGTGCCAGCAGCCAAGGACAGATCTCCTACGAGCAGTACTTC
>TRBV5-1|-|TRBJ1-3|-
CASSFTAGRPNLSGNTIYF
TGCGCCAGCAGCTTCACAGCGGGCAGGCCAAACCTCTCTGGAAACACCATATATTTT
>TRBV28|-|TRBJ2-5|-
CASSSDRQQETQYF
TGTGCCAGCAGTTCCGACCGACAGCAAGAGACCCAGTACTTC
>TRBV6-5|-|TRBJ1-5|-
CASSERSGDQPQHF
TGTGCCAGCAGCGAGCGGTCCGGAGATCAGCCCCAGCATTTT
>TRBV7-2|-|TRBJ2-2|-
CASSFGLLNTGELFF
TGTGCCAGCAGCTTCGGACTTCTTAACACCGGGGAGCTGTTTTTT
>TRBV29-1|-|TRBJ2-1|TRBD1
CSVTTGGNSEQFF
TGCAGCGTTACGACAGGGGGGAATAGTGAGCAGTTCTTC
>TRBV2|-|TRBJ2-3|TRBD2
CASSLSGTNTDTQYF
TGTGCCAGCAGTCTTTCCGGGACTAACACAGATACGCAGTATTTT
>TRBV6-5|-|TRBJ1-1|-
CARKRTPKKNTEAFF
TGTGCCAGGAAAAGGACACCCAAAAAGAACACTGAAGCTTTCTTT
>TRBV2|-|TRBJ1-1|-
CASRTDSSEEAFF
TGTGCCAGCAGGACTGACAGTTCTGAGGAAGCTTTCTTT
>TRBV30|-|TRBJ1-2|-
CAWCPIPKGLGYGYTF
TGTGCCTGGTGCCCCATACCGAAGGGGTTAGGATATGGCTACACCTTC
>TRBV19|-|TRBJ2-3|TRBD1
CATGQGTDTQYF
TGTGCCACCGGACAGGGCACAGATACGCAGTATTTT
>TRBV30|-|TRBJ1-5|-
CAFKGWGESPQHF
TGTGCCTTTAAAGGGTGGGGGGAATCGCCCCAGCATTTT
>TRBV28|-|TRBJ2-5|-
CASSIQETQYF
TGTGCCAGCAGCATCCAGGAGACCCAGTACTTC
>TRBV27|-|TRBJ2-7|TRBD2
CASSLRASGGSILYEQYF
TGTGCCAGCAGTTTAAGGGCTAGCGGGGGGTCCATCCTTTACGAGCAGTACTTC
>TRBV7-2|-|TRBJ2-2|-
CASSPDSGTGTGELFF
TGTGCCAGCAGCCCGGACAGCGGGACCGGGACCGGGGAGCTGTTTTTT
>TRBV20-1|-|TRBJ2-7|-
CSAGRVYEQYF
TGCAGTGCTGGCAGGGTCTACGAGCAGTACTTC
>TRBV6-2/TRBV6-3|-|TRBJ2-5|TRBD2
CASSYSHPAGEQETQYF
TGTGCCAGCAGTTACTCGCATCCGGCGGGGGAACAAGAGACCCAGTACTTC
>TRBV20-1|few|TRBJ1-1|-
CSASRPGADTEAFF
TGCAGTGCTAGTCGGCCAGGGGCCGACACTGAAGCTTTCTTT
>TRBV5-4|-|TRBJ2-3|TRBD2
CASSSPGLAGDTDTQYF
TGTGCCAGCAGCTCCCCTGGTCTGGCGGGGGATACAGATACGCAGTATTTT
>TRBV6-6|-|TRBJ2-7|-
CASSLSTTLKSYEQYF
TGTGCCAGCAGTCTATCAACGACACTTAAATCCTACGAGCAGTACTTC
>TRBV7-2|-|TRBJ1-1|TRBD1
CASSPLDRGTEAFF
TGTGCCAGCAGCCCATTAGACAGGGGAACTGAAGCTTTCTTT